One and the same sample provided the 21 T cell receptor beta chains below, sequenced in a study of long-term antiretroviral therapy in people with HIV. Survey-level resolution applied to immunoSEQ assay v3.0. Clones were read by immunoSEQ multiplex PCR, and TCRdb kept only the in-frame ones, dropping some. The sample holds fewer than 15,000 clones, 60% to 85% seen once. The source was unsorted PBMCs, collected 0.8 years before starting antiretroviral therapy. These receptor sequences come from a woman between 40 and 50 years old with HIV.

The genes are TRBV2 and TRBJ2-7, with 8 bases matching TRBD1. The CDR3 runs 14 residues. V was clipped by 4 bases and J by 5 bases; unmatched bases: 7. CDR1 and CDR2 from the germline V gene are SNHLY and FYNNEI. Here the CDR3 reads CASSARTGIHEQYF. CDR3 coding DNA: TGTGCCAGCAGTGCCAGGACAGGGATACACGAGCAGTACTTC.

This chain connects TRBV6-1 to TRBJ1-5; no clear D gene. Between the trimmed V and J ends, which lost 4 bases and 0 bases, there was a span of 16 bases. The CDR3 is 17 residues long. Germline V gene lookup returns CDR1 MNHNS and CDR2 SASEGT. CDR3 sequence: CASSGEISLYSNQPQHF. CDR3 DNA: TGTGCCAGCAGTGGGGAGATTTCGCTATATAGCAATCAGCCCCAGCATTTT.

As DNA, the CDR3 is TGTGCCAGCAGCCTAAGATCCGGTTGGAGTAATGAGCAGTTCTTC. Amino acid sequence: CASSLRSGWSNEQFF. The V gene is TRBV27, the J gene TRBJ2-1; no firm D call. The V gene's germline CDR1 is MNHEY and CDR2 SMNVEV (reference sequence). The CDR3 totals 15 residues. V lost 6 bases to trimming and J lost 7 bases, with 19 bases between them.

This clone came up once. The J gene is TRBJ1-3, the V gene TRBV29-1; D not certain. This CDR3 comprises 12 residues. Germline loops: CDR1 SQVTM, CDR2 ANQGSEA. V was pared by 7 bases and J by 2 bases, with 9 bases between. This chain's CDR3 is CSARIPGNTIYF. In nucleotides, the CDR3 is TGCAGCGCAAGAATCCCTGGAAACACCATATATTTT.

The V and J genes are TRBV10-3 and TRBJ1-5; 9 bases match TRBD1. Per germline, CDR1 ENHRY and CDR2 SYGVKD. The CDR3 runs 15 residues. With 6 bases clipped from V and 0 bases from J, the junction kept 3 bases outside the gene matches. The CDR3 DNA reads TGTGCCATCAGGGGGGACAGGGATAGCAATCAGCCCCAGCATTTT. Translating gives CAIRGDRDSNQPQHF.

This clone was seen just once. The rearrangement joins TRBV7-9 to TRBJ1-2; D call uncertain. This CDR3 region has 15 residues. CDR1 and CDR2 (germline): SEHNR, FQNEAQ (reference sequence). V shed 1 base and J shed 14 bases, with 23 bases lying between them. CDR3 sequence reads: CASSLGVYGVADWTF. The CDR3 DNA follows: TGTGCCAGCAGCTTAGGCGTATATGGGGTTGCGGATTGGACCTTC.

The sample holds one count of this clone. This chain connects TRBV4-2 to TRBJ2-7, with 12 bases that match TRBD2. The ends lost 5 bases at V and 3 bases at J; junction bases unmatched: 5. The CDR3 has 15 amino acids. Germline CDR1 reads LGHNA; CDR2 reads YNFKEQ. The CDR3 is CASSGRLAGDYEQYF. Here the CDR3 DNA reads TGTGCCAGCAGCGGGCGACTAGCGGGAGACTACGAGCAGTACTTC.

The chain employs TRBV28 and TRBJ2-5; D call uncertain. The J call may not be correct, given that the DNA end is closer to TRBJ2-7. Germline-derived CDR1 and CDR2 are MDHEN and SYDVKM. The CDR3 sequence is 13 residues long. CDR3 amino acids: CASSFGQDYEQYF. CDR3 nucleotides: TGTGCCAGCAGTTTTGGTCAGGACTACGAGCAGTACTTC.

There are a few counts of this clone. The V gene is TRBV11-3, the J gene TRBJ2-1, with 10 bases lining up with TRBD2. This CDR3 is built from 17 residues. Germline loops: CDR1 SGHNT, CDR2 YENEEA. V was clipped by 0 bases and J by 6 bases; unmatched bases: 8. In DNA form, the CDR3 reads TGTGCCAGCAGCTTAGAAGCGGGGCTAGCGGGAGCCAATGAGCAGTTCTTC. Its protein is CASSLEAGLAGANEQFF.

V usage is TRBV9 and J usage is TRBJ2-7; 7 bases align to TRBD2. The CDR3 sequence is 15 residues long. Germline V gene lookup returns CDR1 SGDLS and CDR2 YYNGEE. The J segment lost 5 bases and the V segment lost 4 bases, leaving 12 bases of the junction unmatched. DNA of the CDR3: TGTGCCAGCAGCTCGCAAGCGGGACCCTTGGACGAGCAGTACTTC. Amino acid sequence: CASSSQAGPLDEQYF.

The count of this clone is one. The chain joins TRBV25-1 to TRBJ1-2, with D maybe TRBD1 (5 bases). Germline V gives CDR1 MGHDK, CDR2 SYGVNS. The CDR3 length is 14 residues. V was pared by 1 base and J by 5 bases, with 11 bases between. CDR3 in amino acids: CASSESGLIYGYTF. The CDR3 nucleotides are TGTGCCAGCAGTGAATCGGGGCTAATATATGGCTACACCTTC.

This clone was found a few times. The chain couples TRBV30 to TRBJ2-3; D may be TRBD2 (6 bases). In germline, CDR1 is GTSNPN, CDR2 SVGIG (reference sequence). V shed 2 bases and J shed 4 bases, with 13 bases lying between them. The CDR3 consists of 14 residues. The CDR3 region is CAWSMGGSADTQYF. The CDR3 DNA follows: TGTGCCTGGAGTATGGGGGGTTCGGCAGATACGCAGTATTTT.

This sequence joins TRBV18 and TRBJ2-5, with D unclear. CDR3 size: 15 residues. Germline values: CDR1 KGHSH, CDR2 LQKENI. Trimming removed 3 bases at V and 2 bases at J, with 13 bases between. DNA of the CDR3: TGTGCCAGCTCACCCTCAAGAAGTGGTCAAGAGACCCAGTACTTC. It specifies CASSPSRSGQETQYF. The full variable domain, its missing parts supplied by reference TRBV18 and TRBJ2-5, is NAGVMQNPRHLVRRRGQEARLRCSPMKGHSHVYWYRQLPEEGLKFMVYLQKENIIDESGMPKERFSAEFPKEGPSILRIQQVVRGDSAAYFCASSPSRSGQETQYFGPGTRLLVL.

This chain joins TRBV7-3 and TRBJ2-1, with D tentatively TRBD1 or TRBD2 (7 bases each). Trimming pared 5 bases from V and 2 bases from J, leaving 25 bases between. The CDR3 covers 19 residues. Per germline, CDR1 SGHTA and CDR2 FQGTGA. The DNA of the CDR3 is TGTGCCAGCAGCCTGTGGGGACATCGAGCGGGACAGACCTACAATGAGCAGTTCTTC. Protein product: CASSLWGHRAGQTYNEQFF. Filled out from reference TRBV7-3 and TRBJ2-1, the complete variable domain reads GAGVSQTPSNKVTEKGKYVELRCDPISGHTALYWYRQSLGQGPEFLIYFQGTGAADDSGLPNDRFFAVRPEGSVSTLKIQRTERGDSAVYLCASSLWGHRAGQTYNEQFFGPGTRLTVL.

This sequence joins TRBV6-1 and TRBJ2-5; D is ambiguous. CDR1 is MNHNS, CDR2 SASEGT, per germline. CDR3 length equals 15 residues. The ends were cut back, 3 bases at V and 2 bases at J, with 13 bases in the middle. The CDR3 DNA is TGTGCCAGCAGTGATCGGAATCCCCTTCAAGAGACCCAGTACTTC. This translates into CASSDRNPLQETQYF.

The chain uses TRBV7-8 and TRBJ1-2; D gene uncertain. The V end lost 4 bases, the J end lost 0 bases, and 9 bases lay between the germline ends. The CDR3 has 14 residues. Germline V gene data show CDR1 as SGHVS and CDR2 as FQNEAQ. As DNA, the CDR3 is TGTGCCAGCAGCTCCAGTGGAGCTAACTATGGCTACACCTTC. Translating gives CASSSSGANYGYTF. The full variable domain, with the rest looked up from reference TRBV7-8 and TRBJ1-2, is GAGVSQSPRYKVAKRGQDVALRCDPISGHVSLFWYQQALGQGPEFLTYFQNEAQLDKSGLPSDRFFAERPEGSVSTLKIQRTQQEDSAVYLCASSSSGANYGYTFGSGTRLTVV.

This chain joins TRBV7-9 and TRBJ2-3; D uncertain. V was cut by 5 bases and J by 9 bases, with 15 bases left in between. Germline V gene data show CDR1 as SEHNR and CDR2 as FQNEAQ (reference sequence). This CDR3 comprises 13 residues. CDR3 coding DNA: TGTGCCAGCAGCCCCTCGGGCCAGGACACGCAGTATTTT. Its protein product is CASSPSGQDTQYF.

The V and J genes are TRBV7-2 and TRBJ1-3, with D unresolved. Germline V gene data show CDR1 as SGHTA and CDR2 as FQGNSA. This CDR3 spans 18 amino acids. The V end lost 1 base, the J end lost 1 base, and 17 bases lay between the germline ends. This chain's CDR3 is CASSLGPPGSSSGNTIYF. DNA of the CDR3: TGTGCCAGCAGCTTAGGTCCTCCAGGCAGCTCTTCTGGAAACACCATATATTTT.

This clone was observed a single time. This chain connects TRBV9 to TRBJ2-1; the match to TRBD2 covers 12 bases. The CDR3 is made up of 14 amino acids. CDR1 and CDR2 (germline): SGDLS, YYNGEE. With V trimmed by 6 bases and J by 8 bases, 6 bases remained unmatched. The CDR3 coding sequence is TGTGCCAGCAACAGACTAGCGGGGGACCATGAGCAGTTCTTC. Protein sequence: CASNRLAGDHEQFF.

The chain carries TRBV10-3 and TRBJ1-2, with D hard to call. There are 13 residues in the CDR3. V lost 10 bases, J lost 7 bases, and 19 bases lay in between. Germline V gene sequence: CDR1 ENHRY, CDR2 SYGVKD. CDR3 sequence reads: CASGNGEERGYTF. The DNA for the CDR3 is TGTGCCAGTGGAAATGGGGAGGAACGTGGCTACACCTTC.

The chain carries TRBV4-1 and TRBJ2-1; D is uncertain. Germline V gene sequence: CDR1 MGHRA, CDR2 YSYEKL. This CDR3 has 16 amino acids. The V end lost 0 bases, the J end lost 1 base, and 10 bases lay between the germline ends. The DNA of the CDR3 is TGCGCCAGCAGCCAAGATCCTGGTATTTCCTACAATGAGCAGTTCTTC. Protein: CASSQDPGISYNEQFF.